Following are 27 T cell receptor beta chains from one sample sequenced in a study of lung T cells in sarcoidosis with Löfgren's syndrome. TCRdb re-analysed the reads in MiXCR, keeping a single row per CDR3 protein. The sample has 60,000 to 70,000 distinct CDR3 sequences, about 20% seen once. The sample taken for sequencing was CD4+ T cells from PBMCs. The receptors derive from a human donor with sarcoidosis (Löfgren's syndrome or another form), or a control subject (not recorded which).

This clonotype was seen more than once but under ten times. The V call is TRBV3-1, the J call TRBJ1-1; D is ambiguous. Germline values: CDR1 LGHDT, CDR2 YNNKEL (reference sequence). There are 14 residues in the CDR3. Trimming took off 1 base at V and 7 bases at J, with 13 bases between the two ends. In DNA form, the CDR3 reads TGTGCCAGCAGCCAAGGGCCAGGTAGAAGTGAAGCTTTCTTT. This sequence encodes CASSQGPGRSEAFF.

This clonotype was seen a few times. The chain employs TRBV3-1 and TRBJ1-2, with D maybe TRBD1 (6 bases). The CDR3 length is 15 residues. Trimming cost V 4 bases and J 0 bases, with 12 bases left between them. Germline V gene lookup returns CDR1 LGHDT and CDR2 YNNKEL (reference sequence). CDR3 coding DNA: TGTGCCAGCAGCCGACAGGCACTCACTAACTATGGCTACACCTTC. Residues: CASSRQALTNYGYTF.

This clonotype was counted between two and nine times. V and J are TRBV2 and TRBJ1-1; D is ambiguous. V lost 6 bases, J lost 4 bases, and 12 bases lay in between. The length of the CDR3 is 13 residues. The germline V gene has CDR1 SNHLY and CDR2 FYNNEI. CDR3 coding DNA: TGTGCCAGCAGGTCCAGATCGGGCACTGAAGCTTTCTTT. Its translation: CASRSRSGTEAFF.

The chain recombines TRBV6-1 with TRBJ2-1; maybe TRBD2 (6 bases). Germline values: CDR1 MNHNS, CDR2 SASEGT. V dropped 3 bases and J dropped 10 bases, with 22 bases sitting between them. The CDR3 is 16 amino acids. CDR3 in amino acids: CASSERQGLPLREQFF. The CDR3 DNA is TGTGCCAGCAGTGAGCGGCAGGGACTCCCCCTTAGAGAGCAGTTCTTC.

In regard to this clonotype: Being one base from a much bigger clone, this may be a read error. The chain is built from TRBV20-1 and TRBJ2-7; TRBD1 agrees at 8 bases. Germline V gene sequence: CDR1 DFQATT, CDR2 SNEGSKA (reference sequence). This CDR3 has 18 residues. Germline trimming cut 5 bases from V and 2 bases from J; bases unmatched to any gene: 20. The CDR3 here is CSAVLWTGQGGITYEQYF. CDR3 nucleotides: TGCAGTGCTGTGCTGTGGACAGGGCAAGGCGGGATTACCTACGAGCAGTACTTC.

This clonotype has at least ten counts. The chain recombines TRBV5-4 with TRBJ2-1; TRBD1 agrees at 7 bases. Germline assignment: CDR1 SGHNT and CDR2 YYREEE (reference sequence). J lost 1 base, V lost 0 bases, and 4 bases had no gene match. The CDR3 sequence is 16 residues long. This CDR3 reads CASSLGAGGSYNEQFF. The CDR3 nucleotides read TGTGCCAGCAGCTTGGGGGCAGGGGGATCCTACAATGAGCAGTTCTTC. The full variable domain, its missing parts supplied by reference TRBV5-4 and TRBJ2-1, is ETGVTQSPTHLIKTRGQQVTLRCSSQSGHNTVSWYQQALGQGPQFIFQYYREEENGRGNFPPRFSGLQFPNYSSELNVNALELDDSALYLCASSLGAGGSYNEQFFGPGTRLTVL.

There are many counts of this clonotype. The V call is TRBV29-1, the J call TRBJ1-1; no firm D call. Trimming took off 5 bases at V and 1 base at J, with 8 bases between the two ends. CDR1 and CDR2 from the germline V gene are SQVTM and ANQGSEA. The CDR3 spans 12 residues. CDR3 region: CSVRTGNTEAFF. The DNA for the CDR3 is TGCAGCGTTAGGACCGGGAACACTGAAGCTTTCTTT. Together with reference TRBV29-1 and TRBJ1-1, the CDR3 gives the full variable domain: SAVISQKPSRDICQRGTSLTIQCQVDSQVTMMFWYRQQPGQSLTLIATANQGSEATYESGFVIDKFPISRPNLTFSTLTVSNMSPEDSSIYLCSVRTGNTEAFFGQGTRLTVV.

This clonotype was observed at least ten times. The CDR3 region is CASSYSGQGNQPQHF. The CDR3 coding sequence is TGTGCCAGCAGTTACTCCGGACAGGGGAATCAGCCCCAGCATTTT. This chain uses TRBV6-2 or TRBV6-3 with TRBJ1-5, with 9 bases aligning to TRBD1. With 0 bases clipped from V and 4 bases from J, the junction kept 1 base outside the gene matches. The CDR3 sequence is 15 residues long. Germline V gives CDR1 MNHEY, CDR2 SVGEGT.

Notes on this clonotype: A much larger clone lies one base from this, so it may be a read error. This chain connects TRBV2 to TRBJ2-3, with 10 nucleotides matching TRBD1. Looked up from germline, CDR1 is SNHLY and CDR2 is FYNNEI. This CDR3 is built from 15 residues. CDR3 nucleotide sequence: TGTGCCAGCAGCCGGGACAGGGGATTCACAGGTACGCAGTATTTT. Translating gives CASSRDRGFTGTQYF.

In its sample, this clonotype was seen many times. V and J are TRBV27 and TRBJ1-1; 10 nucleotides line up with TRBD1. V was pared by 5 bases and J by 4 bases, with 4 bases of the junction left unmatched. The CDR3 loop spans 14 amino acids. Germline CDR1 MNHEY, CDR2 SMNVEV (reference sequence). The DNA of the CDR3 is TGTGCCAGCAGTACTCGGACAGGGGGCACTGAAGCTTTCTTT. Translation gives CASSTRTGGTEAFF.

This clonotype was observed a few times. One base away lies a much larger clone, so this may be a sequencing read error. This chain uses TRBV6-1 with TRBJ2-4; TRBD2 agrees at 10 bases. The CDR3 covers 16 residues. Germline CDR1 MNHNS, CDR2 SASEGT. The CDR3 coding sequence is TGTGCCAGCAGCGTTAGCGGGGGGAGGCCCAAAAGCATTCAGTACTTC. Its protein is CASSVSGGRPKSIQYF.

This rearrangement joins TRBV5-4 to TRBJ2-1, with TRBD1 identical over 8 bases. Germline V gives CDR1 SGHNT, CDR2 YYREEE (reference sequence). CDR3 size: 13 residues. V shed 5 bases, J shed 9 bases, and the junction held 7 bases outside the gene matches. This chain's CDR3 is CASSLTGVGEQFF. In DNA form, the CDR3 reads TGTGCCAGCAGTTTGACAGGGGTTGGTGAGCAGTTCTTC.

In its sample, this clonotype was seen a few times. The genes are TRBV12-3 or TRBV12-4 and TRBJ2-2; 7 bases match TRBD1. This CDR3 spans 16 amino acids. Unmatched junction bases numbered 8, after V lost 6 bases and J lost 1 base. CDR3 residues: CASSYQRQGNTGELFF. The CDR3 DNA is TGTGCCAGCAGCTATCAGAGACAGGGGAACACCGGGGAGCTGTTTTTT.

J is TRBJ2-3 and V is TRBV10-1; a weak D match, TRBD1 (6 bases). This CDR3 is built from 15 residues. Trimming took 6 bases from V and 4 from J, leaving 17 bases between them. Germline CDR1 is WNHNN and CDR2 is SYGVQD (reference sequence). CDR3: CASSPGHVSADTQYF. The CDR3 bases are TGCGCCAGCAGCCCGGGACACGTCTCCGCAGATACGCAGTATTTT.

The chain joins TRBV2 to TRBJ1-6, with D unclear. Trimming took 1 base from V and 10 from J, leaving 8 bases between them. The CDR3 is 13 amino acids. The germline gives CDR1 SNHLY, CDR2 FYNNEI. The CDR3 reads CASSEVGVSPLHF. CDR3 nucleotides: TGTGCCAGCAGTGAAGTCGGGGTCTCACCCCTCCACTTT.

This clonotype was seen ten or more times. The rearrangement uses TRBV28 and TRBJ1-2; D unresolved. The CDR3 is 12 residues long. Germline CDR1 MDHEN, CDR2 SYDVKM. V shed 3 bases and J shed 6 bases, with 8 bases lying between them. The CDR3 loop reads CASSFERHGYTF. The CDR3 coding sequence is TGTGCCAGCAGTTTCGAGAGGCATGGCTACACCTTC.

This clonotype has at least ten counts. The chain links TRBV3-1 to TRBJ2-7; 9 bases agree with TRBD2. CDR1 and CDR2 from the germline V gene are LGHDT and YNNKEL (reference sequence). The CDR3 length is 15 residues. V shed 4 bases, J shed 2 bases, and the junction held 6 bases outside the gene matches. The CDR3 here is CASSRLAGVTYEQYF. The CDR3 coding sequence is TGTGCCAGCAGCCGTTTAGCGGGGGTGACCTACGAGCAGTACTTC.

This clonotype was picked up many times. The chain recombines TRBV28 with TRBJ1-3; D not certain. Germline V gene data show CDR1 as MDHEN and CDR2 as SYDVKM. Trimming took 3 bases from V and 0 from J, leaving 9 bases between them. This CDR3 has 15 residues. The CDR3 nucleotides are TGTGCCAGCAGTTTTTTTGGCACCTCTGGAAACACCATATATTTT. Its protein product is CASSFFGTSGNTIYF.

In the case of this clonotype: A much larger clonotype is one base distant, so this may be a read error. The CDR3: CSARRTGRTEAFF. The CDR3, as DNA: TGCAGTGCTAGACGGACAGGGAGGACTGAAGCTTTCTTT. The chain employs TRBV20-1 and TRBJ1-1; 8 bases align to TRBD1. This CDR3 has 13 amino acids. The trim removed 2 bases at V and 5 bases at J, leaving 4 bases unmatched. CDR1 DFQATT and CDR2 SNEGSKA come from the germline V gene (reference sequence).

This clonotype has ten or more counts. J is TRBJ2-7 and V is TRBV28; 8 bases align to TRBD1. Germline assignment: CDR1 MDHEN and CDR2 SYDVKM. V lost 6 bases, J lost 2 bases, and 6 bases stayed unmatched. The CDR3 extends over 14 amino acids. CDR3 amino acids: CASRAPGQAYEQYF. CDR3 in DNA: TGTGCCAGCAGGGCTCCGGGACAGGCCTACGAGCAGTACTTC.

This clonotype was seen repeatedly, ten times or more. The J gene is TRBJ1-5, the V gene TRBV20-1; 7 nucleotides match TRBD1. The CDR3 has 13 amino acids. The V and J ends lost 3 bases and 12 bases, in that order; junction bases with no gene match: 11. Per the germline V gene, CDR1 is DFQATT and CDR2 is SNEGSKA (reference sequence). The CDR3 DNA reads as TGCAGTGCTAGTCAAGGGGGCGGGTCCTTCCAGCATTTT. This encodes CSASQGGGSFQHF.

Concerning this clonotype itself: Possible read error: a much larger clone is one base away. The chain has TRBV7-2 and TRBJ1-5; D perhaps matches TRBD1 (6 bases). Germline lookup yields CDR1 SGHTA and CDR2 FQGNSA. CDR3 length: 14 amino acids. For the CDR3, the DNA is TGTGCCAGCAGCTTATTGGGAGGGGGTCAGCCCCATCATTTT. Translation: CASSLLGGGQPHHF.

This clonotype was seen more than once but under ten times. This sequence joins TRBV10-3 and TRBJ1-1; a possible D gene is TRBD1 (5 bases). The CDR3 loop spans 15 amino acids. Looked up from germline, CDR1 is ENHRY and CDR2 is SYGVKD. Trimming stripped 2 bases from V and 0 bases from J, with 10 bases between. Here the CDR3 reads CAISEVRTMNTEAFF. In nucleotides, the CDR3 is TGTGCCATCAGTGAGGTACGGACAATGAACACTGAAGCTTTCTTT.

As regards this clonotype: A single base separates this from a much larger clone, so it may be a read error. The V call is TRBV28, the J call TRBJ2-1, with D perhaps TRBD1 (6 bases). The CDR3 extends over 16 amino acids. Germline assignment: CDR1 MDHEN and CDR2 SYDVKM. Trimming left V 7 bases short and J 12 bases short, with 28 bases between. The CDR3 is CASTPRRTGIYSGQFF. The CDR3 bases are TGTGCCAGCACCCCACGCCGAACAGGGATCTACAGTGGGCAGTTCTTC.

This clonotype has more than one count but fewer than ten. The chain uses TRBV28 and TRBJ2-1; 8 nucleotides line up with TRBD1. Germline trimming cut 7 bases from V and 10 bases from J; bases unmatched to any gene: 15. Germline CDR1 MDHEN, CDR2 SYDVKM. The CDR3 is 15 amino acids. CDR3 DNA sequence: TGTGCCAGCACCCTCCGGGCAGGGGGCCCGAGAGAGCAGTTCTTC. This gives the protein CASTLRAGGPREQFF.

The sample holds many counts of this clonotype. The chain has TRBV25-1 and TRBJ1-3; perhaps TRBD1 as D (5 bases). Germline V gives CDR1 MGHDK, CDR2 SYGVNS. Trimming left V 4 bases short and J 4 bases short, with 14 bases between. This CDR3 comprises 15 residues. Here the CDR3 DNA reads TGTGCCAGCAGTGTCCCAGTAGGGACGGGAAACACCATATATTTT. As protein: CASSVPVGTGNTIYF.

In this sample, this clonotype turned up many times. The chain combines TRBV4-1 with TRBJ1-2, with 10 bases matching TRBD1. The junction had 10 bases not matched to a gene; V was cut back by 4 bases and J by 5 bases. The CDR3 has 16 amino acids. Germline V CDR1 and CDR2: MGHRA, YSYEKL. CDR3 residues: CASSRATGGVQYGYTF. Written as DNA, the CDR3 is TGCGCCAGCAGCCGGGCGACAGGGGGCGTACAATATGGCTACACCTTC.